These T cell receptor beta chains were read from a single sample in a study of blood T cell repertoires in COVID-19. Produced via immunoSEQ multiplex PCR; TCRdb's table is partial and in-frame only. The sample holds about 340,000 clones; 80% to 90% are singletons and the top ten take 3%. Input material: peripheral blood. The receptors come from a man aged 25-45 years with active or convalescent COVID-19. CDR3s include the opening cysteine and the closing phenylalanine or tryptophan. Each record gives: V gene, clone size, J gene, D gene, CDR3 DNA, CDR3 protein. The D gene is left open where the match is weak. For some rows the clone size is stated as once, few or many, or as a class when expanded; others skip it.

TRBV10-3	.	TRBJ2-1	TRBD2	TGTGCCATCAGGCTAGCGGGAGGCCATTACAATGAGCAGTTCTTC	CAIRLAGGHYNEQFF
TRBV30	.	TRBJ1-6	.	TGTGCCTGGCTCGTGGACAGTTGGTCACCCCTCCACTTT	CAWLVDSWSPLHF
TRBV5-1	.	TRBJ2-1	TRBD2	TGCGCCAGCAGCCCCCGCACTAGCGGAAACAATGAGCAGTTCTTC	CASSPRTSGNNEQFF
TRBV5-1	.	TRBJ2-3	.	TGCGCCAGCAGCATACACGGACAGTTTGAAGATACGCAGTATTTT	CASSIHGQFEDTQYF
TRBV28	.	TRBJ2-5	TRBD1	TGTGCCAGCAGGGGAGGAGGACAGGGTCGGCAAGAGACCCAGTACTTC	CASRGGGQGRQETQYF
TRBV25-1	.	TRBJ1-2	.	TGTGCCAGCAGTGATTCGGTTAACTATGGCTACACCTTC	CASSDSVNYGYTF
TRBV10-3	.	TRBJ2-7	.	TGTGCCATCAGTGAGTCGTGGCGGGCCTCCTACGAGCAGTACTTC	CAISESWRASYEQYF
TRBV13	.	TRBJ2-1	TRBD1	TGTGCCAGCAGTTACGTACAGGGGGCAAATGAGCAGTTCTTC	CASSYVQGANEQFF
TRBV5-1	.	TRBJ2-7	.	TGCGCCAGCAGCTTGGGGGACACCAGGAGTGGCTACGAGCAGTACTTC	CASSLGDTRSGYEQYF
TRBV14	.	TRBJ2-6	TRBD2	TGTGCCAGCAGCCAGGTCCTAGGTGCGGGAGTCAGGGCGACTGGGGCCAACGTCCTGACTTTC	CASSQVLGAGVRATGANVLTF
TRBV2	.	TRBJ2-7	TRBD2	TGTGCCAGCAGTGTAGCGGGCAGCGAGCAGTACTTC	CASSVAGSEQYF
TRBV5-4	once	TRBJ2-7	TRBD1	TGTGCCAGCAACTATGGACAGGCTGACGAGCAGTACTTC	CASNYGQADEQYF
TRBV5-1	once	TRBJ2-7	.	TGCGCCAGCAGCTTGATTCCGGGTTACGAGCAGTACTTC	CASSLIPGYEQYF
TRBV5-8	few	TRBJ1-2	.	TGTGCCAGCAGCTACCCGGGGTATGGCTACACCTTC	CASSYPGYGYTF
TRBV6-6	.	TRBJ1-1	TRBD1	TGTGCCAGCAGTTTCATCGGGACAGGCGAAGCTTTCTTT	CASSFIGTGEAFF
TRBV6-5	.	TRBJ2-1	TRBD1	TGTGCCAGCTGGAGGACAGGGGGTAACAATGAGCAGTTCTTC	CASWRTGGNNEQFF
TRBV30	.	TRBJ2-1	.	TGTGCCTGGAGAGGGGTGAGCTCCTACAATGAGCAGTTCTTC	CAWRGVSSYNEQFF
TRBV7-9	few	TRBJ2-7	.	TGTGCCAGCAGCGTTAGCGGTTACGAGCAGTACTTC	CASSVSGYEQYF
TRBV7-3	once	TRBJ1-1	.	TGTGCCAGCAGCCTAACGGGGGGGAACACTGAAGCTTTCTTT	CASSLTGGNTEAFF
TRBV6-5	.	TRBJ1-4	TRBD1	TGTGCCAGCAAAGACCGGGGACAGAGGAATGAAAAACTGTTTTTT	CASKDRGQRNEKLFF
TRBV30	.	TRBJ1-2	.	TGTGCCTGGGCCGGGACAACCTATGGCTACACCTTC	CAWAGTTYGYTF
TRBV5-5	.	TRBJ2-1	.	TGTGCCAGCAGCTTGGCCGGTCAGGGGTTCTTGGTCGATGAGCAGTTCTTC	CASSLAGQGFLVDEQFF
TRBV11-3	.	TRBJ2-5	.	TGTGCCAGCAGCTTACCAGGGGAGGGGGAGACCCAGTACTTC	CASSLPGEGETQYF
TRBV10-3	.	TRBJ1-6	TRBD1	TGTGCCATCAGTGAAGACGGGGCAGGGGGTTCGGGATCACCCCTCCACTTT	CAISEDGAGGSGSPLHF
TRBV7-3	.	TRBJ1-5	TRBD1	TGTGCCAGCAGCTTACCATCCGGGACAGGGGACAATCAGCCCCAGCATTTT	CASSLPSGTGDNQPQHF
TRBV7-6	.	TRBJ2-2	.	TGTGCCAGCAGCTCTCGAGCTTACACCGGGGAGCTGTTTTTT	CASSSRAYTGELFF
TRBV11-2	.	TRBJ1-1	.	TGTGCCAGCAGCTTACAGCAGGGCAGGGAAGCTTTCTTT	CASSLQQGREAFF
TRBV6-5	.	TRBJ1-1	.	TGTGCCAGCCAACAGGAGCTGAACACTGAAGCTTTCTTT	CASQQELNTEAFF
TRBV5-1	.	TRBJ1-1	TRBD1	TGCGCCAGCAGCTCCGGACAGGATTCAAAACTGAACACTGAAGCTTTCTTT	CASSSGQDSKLNTEAFF
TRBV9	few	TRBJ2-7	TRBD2	TGTGCCAGCAGCGGCGGGAGTGCCTACGAGCAGTACTTC	CASSGGSAYEQYF
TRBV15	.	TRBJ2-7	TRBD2	TGTGCCACCAGCAGAGCTGCTAGCGGACCCTACGAGCAGTACTTC	CATSRAASGPYEQYF
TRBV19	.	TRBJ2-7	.	TGTGCCAGTAGTATTCGGACAGAATTCTACGAGCAGTACTTC	CASSIRTEFYEQYF
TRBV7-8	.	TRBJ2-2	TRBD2	TGTGCCAGCAGCTTGGGACTAGCGGGGGGGCGAGGGGAGCTGTTTTTT	CASSLGLAGGRGELFF
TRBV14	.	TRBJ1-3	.	TGTGCCAGCAGCCAACAACTCACCATATATTTT	CASSQQLTIYF
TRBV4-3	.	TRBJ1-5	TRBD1	TGCGCCAGCAGCCCTGGACAGGGAGGAAGTCAGCCCCAGCATTTT	CASSPGQGGSQPQHF
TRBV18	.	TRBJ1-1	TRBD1	TGTGCCAGCTCACAAAGAATTAAGACAGGGCCGAACACTGAAGCTTTCTTT	CASSQRIKTGPNTEAFF
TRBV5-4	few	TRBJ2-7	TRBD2	TGTGCCAGCAGGGATAGCGGGAGTAAGTACGAGCAGTACTTC	CASRDSGSKYEQYF
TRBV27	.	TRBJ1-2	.	TGTGCCAGCAGTTTATCGAGAGGGGGAAGTGGCTACACCTTC	CASSLSRGGSGYTF
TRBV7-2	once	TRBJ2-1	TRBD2	TGTGCCAGCAGCTTAGCGGGAGGGAATCGTTTGGAGTTCTTC	CASSLAGGNRLEFF
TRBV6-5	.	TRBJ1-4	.	TGTGCCAGCAGTTACGGGGGGAGACTGTTTTTT	CASSYGGRLFF
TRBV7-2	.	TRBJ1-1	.	TGTGCCAGCAGCCCTCGCGGGACCCCTGAAGCTTTCTTT	CASSPRGTPEAFF
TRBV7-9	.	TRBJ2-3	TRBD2	TGTGCCAGCAGCTCCCTAGCGGGGTTCACAGATACGCAGTATTTT	CASSSLAGFTDTQYF
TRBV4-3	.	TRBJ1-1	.	TGCGCCAGCAGCCAAGAAGCACGGTTAGCAACAGAAGCTTTCTTT	CASSQEARLATEAFF
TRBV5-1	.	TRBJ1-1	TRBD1	TGCGCCAGCAGCTTGGCCCCAGGGGGCCGTAACACTGAAGCTTTCTTT	CASSLAPGGRNTEAFF
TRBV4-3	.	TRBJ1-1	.	TGCGCCAGCAGCCAAGATCAGGGAGAAGCTTTCTTT	CASSQDQGEAFF
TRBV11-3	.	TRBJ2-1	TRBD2	TGTGCCAGCAGCGCGGGACTAGCCCTCGGTGAGCAGTTCTTC	CASSAGLALGEQFF
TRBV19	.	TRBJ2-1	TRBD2	TGTGCCAGTAATAGCGGGAGGGTAGGCAATGAGCAGTTCTTC	CASNSGRVGNEQFF
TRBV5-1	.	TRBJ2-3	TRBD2	TGCGCCAGCAGCCTTACTAGCGGGATAACAGATACGCAGTATTTT	CASSLTSGITDTQYF
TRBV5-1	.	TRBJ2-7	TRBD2	TGCGCCAGCAGCCGCCGGACTAGCGTCTACGAGCAGTACTTC	CASSRRTSVYEQYF
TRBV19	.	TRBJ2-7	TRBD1	TGTGCCAGTAGTCCATACAGGGGCGGGCAGTACTTC	CASSPYRGGQYF
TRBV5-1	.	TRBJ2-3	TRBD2	TGCGCCAGCAGCAACGGACTAGCGGGGGGGCACACAGATACGCAGTATTTT	CASSNGLAGGHTDTQYF
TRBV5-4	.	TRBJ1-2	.	TGTGCCAGCAGCTGGACCCCCGAGGGCAACTATGGCTACACCTTC	CASSWTPEGNYGYTF
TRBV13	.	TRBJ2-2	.	TGTGCCAGCAGCTTAGCTGCCGGGGAGCTGTTTTTT	CASSLAAGELFF
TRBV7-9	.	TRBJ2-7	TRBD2	TGTGCCAGCAGCCACGGACTAGCGGGGGGCCAACCTTCCTACGAGCAGTACTTC	CASSHGLAGGQPSYEQYF
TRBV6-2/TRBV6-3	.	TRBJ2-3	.	TGTGCCAGCAGTCCCCCTAGGGGAGATACGCAGTATTTT	CASSPPRGDTQYF
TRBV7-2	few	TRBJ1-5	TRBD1	TGTGCCAGCAGCTGGGACAGGGGTCAGCCCCAGCATTTT	CASSWDRGQPQHF
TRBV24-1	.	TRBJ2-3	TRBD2	TGTGCCACCAGTGATCACCGGTGGGGGGAGGGCCTAAATACGCAGTATTTT	CATSDHRWGEGLNTQYF
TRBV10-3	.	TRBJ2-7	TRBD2	TGTGCCATCAGTGGTCGGAAGGCGGGGGTTCCCTACGAGCAGTACTTC	CAISGRKAGVPYEQYF